The 8 T cell receptor beta chains in this list originate from one sample, sequenced in a study of control samples from healthy donors and cancer patients. This table comes from immunoSEQ multiplex PCR, and its TCRdb copy is limited to in-frame clones, with some not included. The table shows roughly 120,000 clones, with about 94% occurring only once. Input material: blood. The receptors originated from a man younger than 40 in good health.

The rearrangement joins TRBV5-1 to TRBJ2-6; D is ambiguous. In germline, CDR1 is SGHRS, CDR2 YFSETQ. CDR3 length: 13 residues. V dropped 7 bases and J dropped 1 base, with 6 bases sitting between them. CDR3 protein: CASRSSGANVLTF. The CDR3 DNA reads as TGCGCCAGCCGCTCGTCTGGGGCCAACGTCCTGACTTTC.

The chain carries TRBV4-1 and TRBJ1-6; D is uncertain. CDR3 length: 16 amino acids. CDR1 is MGHRA, CDR2 YSYEKL, per germline. The germline V and J ends were trimmed by 4 bases and 8 bases, with 18 bases remaining between them. CDR3: CASSRPLQVGDSPLHF. The CDR3 DNA follows: TGCGCCAGCAGCCGGCCCCTTCAGGTTGGGGATTCACCCCTCCACTTT.

The chain joins TRBV2 to TRBJ2-7, with D perhaps matching TRBD2 (5 bases). Germline V gene lookup returns CDR1 SNHLY and CDR2 FYNNEI. The ends were cut back, 6 bases at V and 1 base at J, with 7 bases in the middle. The CDR3 contains 12 residues. This CDR3 is CASRGGSYEQYV. For the CDR3, the DNA is TGTGCCAGCAGGGGCGGGTCCTACGAGCAGTACGTC.

J is TRBJ1-1 and V is TRBV5-1; unclear D gene. CDR1 SGHRS and CDR2 YFSETQ come from the germline V gene. The CDR3 is 14 residues long. Trimming left V 3 bases short and J 3 bases short, with 12 bases between. The CDR3 sequence is CASSSSGRHTEAFF. CDR3 nucleotide sequence: TGCGCCAGCAGCTCCAGTGGAAGACACACTGAAGCTTTCTTT.

DNA of the CDR3: TGTGCCAGCAGTTCCTTCCATAGTACAGATACGCAGTATTTT. Translated, it gives CASSSFHSTDTQYF. J is TRBJ2-3 and V is TRBV6-6, with D unclear. The CDR3 sequence is 14 residues long. The V and J ends lost 4 bases and 3 bases respectively, with 11 bases between them. CDR1 is MNHNY and CDR2 is SVGAGI in the germline V gene (reference sequence).

V and J are TRBV5-6 and TRBJ1-3; D is unresolved. The V and J ends lost 3 bases and 1 base respectively, with 8 bases between them. CDR3 length equals 14 residues. Germline-derived CDR1 and CDR2 are SGHDT and YYEEEE. The chain's CDR3 is CASSYRGSGNTIYF. The CDR3 bases are TGTGCCAGCAGCTACCGAGGGTCTGGAAACACCATATATTTT.

The CDR3 region is CASSPDLSSYNEQFF. CDR3 nucleotides: TGTGCCAGCAGCCCCGACCTAAGCTCCTACAATGAGCAGTTCTTC. The chain links TRBV7-7 to TRBJ2-1; no clear D. The V end lost 5 bases, the J end lost 0 bases, and 11 bases lay between the germline ends. The germline CDR1 and CDR2 sequences are SSHAT and FNYEAQ (reference sequence). There are 15 residues in the CDR3. The variable domain in full, with the rest retrieved from reference TRBV7-7 and TRBJ2-1, is GAGVSQSPRYKVTKRGQDVTLRCDPISSHATLYWYQQALGQGPEFLTYFNYEAQPDKSGLPSDRFSAERPEGSISTLTIQRTEQRDSAMYRCASSPDLSSYNEQFFGPGTRLTVL.

A word on this clone: This specimen includes other DNA sequences encoding the same CDR3. The chain links TRBV5-1 to TRBJ2-3; 9 positions match TRBD2. This CDR3 region has 16 residues. V trimming: 1 base; J trimming: 1 base; junction bases outside the gene matches: 4. Germline values: CDR1 SGHRS, CDR2 YFSETQ. This CDR3 reads CASSLFQRGGTDTQYF. CDR3 DNA: TGCGCCAGCAGCTTGTTCCAGCGGGGGGGCACAGATACGCAGTATTTT.